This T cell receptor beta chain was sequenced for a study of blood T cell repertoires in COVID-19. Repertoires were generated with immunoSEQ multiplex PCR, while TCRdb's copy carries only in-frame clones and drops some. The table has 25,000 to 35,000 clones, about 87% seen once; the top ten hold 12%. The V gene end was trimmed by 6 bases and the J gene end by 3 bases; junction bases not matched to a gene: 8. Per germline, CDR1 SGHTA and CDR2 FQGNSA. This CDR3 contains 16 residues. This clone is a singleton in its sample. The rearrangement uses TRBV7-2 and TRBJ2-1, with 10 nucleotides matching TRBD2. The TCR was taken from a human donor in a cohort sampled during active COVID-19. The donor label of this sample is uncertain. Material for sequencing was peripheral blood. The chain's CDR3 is CASSRIRTSGYNEQFF. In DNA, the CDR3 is TGTGCCAGCAGTCGGATCCGGACTAGCGGCTACAATGAGCAGTTCTTC.